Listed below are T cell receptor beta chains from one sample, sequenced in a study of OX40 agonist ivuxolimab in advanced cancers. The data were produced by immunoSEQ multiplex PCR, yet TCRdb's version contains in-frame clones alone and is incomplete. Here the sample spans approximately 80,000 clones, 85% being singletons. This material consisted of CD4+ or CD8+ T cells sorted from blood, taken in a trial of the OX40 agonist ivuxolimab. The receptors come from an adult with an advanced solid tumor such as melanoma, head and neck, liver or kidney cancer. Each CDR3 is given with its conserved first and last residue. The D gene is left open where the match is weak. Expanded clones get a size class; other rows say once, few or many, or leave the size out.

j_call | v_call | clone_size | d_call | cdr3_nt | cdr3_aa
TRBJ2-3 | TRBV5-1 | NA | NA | TGCGCCAGCAGCCCTGCGCCAGGTGGAACAGATACGCAGTATTTT | CASSPAPGGTDTQYF
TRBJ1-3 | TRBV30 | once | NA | TGTGCCTGGAGTCTGGGCTTCTCTGGAAACACCATATATTTT | CAWSLGFSGNTIYF
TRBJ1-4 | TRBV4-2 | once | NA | TGTGCCAGCAGCCAAGATGAGTTCCTTGCAACTAATGAAAAACTGTTTTTT | CASSQDEFLATNEKLFF
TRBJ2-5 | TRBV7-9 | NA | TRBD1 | TGTGCCAGCGGCACAGGGGGCCGAGAGACCCAGTACTTC | CASGTGGRETQYF
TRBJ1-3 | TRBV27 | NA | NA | TGTGCCAGCAGGGACGTAAGAAACACCATATATTTT | CASRDVRNTIYF
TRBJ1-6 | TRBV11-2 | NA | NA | TGTGCCAGCAGACCCGGCCCGGGATCACCCCTCCACTTT | CASRPGPGSPLHF
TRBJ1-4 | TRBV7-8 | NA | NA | TGTGCCAGCAGTCGTCTTCATGGGGCGGAAGAAAAACTGTTTTTT | CASSRLHGAEEKLFF
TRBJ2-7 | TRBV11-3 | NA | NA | TGTGCCAGCAGCAGGGGGAGGGACCTCTGGGAGCAGTACTTC | CASSRGRDLWEQYF
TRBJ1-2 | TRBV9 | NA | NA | TGTGCCAGCAGCGTCGGACAGACGTCCTATGGCTACACCTTC | CASSVGQTSYGYTF
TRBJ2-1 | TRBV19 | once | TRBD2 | TGTGCCAGTAGTCCCCAGCGGGGGGGCCCCTACAATGAGCAGTTCTTC | CASSPQRGGPYNEQFF
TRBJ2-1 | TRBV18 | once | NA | TGTGCCAGCTCACCCATGACCGGGGCCGGTGTAACGAGGAATGAGCAGTTCTTC | CASSPMTGAGVTRNEQFF
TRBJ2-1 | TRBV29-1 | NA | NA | TGCAGCGTTGGCAAGGCTAGCTCCTACAATGAGCAGTTCTTC | CSVGKASSYNEQFF
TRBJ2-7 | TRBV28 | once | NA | TGTGCCAGCAGTTCCTCGAGGGTGAGGGTCTACGAGCAGTACTTC | CASSSSRVRVYEQYF
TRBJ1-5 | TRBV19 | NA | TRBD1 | TGTGCCAGTAGTATAGCCCCAAGAGGGGGCTTGGGAATTAGCAATCAGCCCCAGCATTTT | CASSIAPRGGLGISNQPQHF
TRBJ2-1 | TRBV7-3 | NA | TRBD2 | TGTGCCAGCAGCTCCACCGGGGGGTTCTCCTACAATGAGCAGTTCTTC | CASSSTGGFSYNEQFF
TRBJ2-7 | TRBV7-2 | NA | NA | TGTGCCAGCAGCCCCCACGACAGAATCTACGAGCAGTACTTC | CASSPHDRIYEQYF
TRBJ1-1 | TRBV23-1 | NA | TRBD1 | TGCGCCAGCACCCGACAGGGGAACACTGAAGCTTTCTTT | CASTRQGNTEAFF
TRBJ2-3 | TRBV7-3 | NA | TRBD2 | TGTGCCAGCAGCCCCAACGGGGGAGGGGCCGATACGCAGTATTTT | CASSPNGGGADTQYF
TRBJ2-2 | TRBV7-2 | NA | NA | TGTGCCAGCAGCTTAGAGAGGTCGAACACCGGGGAGCTGTTTTTT | CASSLERSNTGELFF
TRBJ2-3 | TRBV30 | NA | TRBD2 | TGTGCCTGGGTAGCGGGGGCCAACACAGATACGCAGTATTTT | CAWVAGANTDTQYF
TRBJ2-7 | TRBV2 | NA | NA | TGTGCCAGTTGGGACATGGGGGTTTGGGAGCAGTACTTC | CASWDMGVWEQYF
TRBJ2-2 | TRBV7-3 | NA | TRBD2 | TGTGCCAGCAGCACCCAGCGGGGGGCGGGCACCGGGGAGCTGTTTTTT | CASSTQRGAGTGELFF
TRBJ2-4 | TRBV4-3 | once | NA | TGCGCCAGCAGCGGAGGGGGTTCCAAAAACATTCAGTACTTC | CASSGGGSKNIQYF
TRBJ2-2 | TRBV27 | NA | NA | TGTGCCAGCAGGGGCACCTTGACCGGGGAGCTGTTTTTT | CASRGTLTGELFF
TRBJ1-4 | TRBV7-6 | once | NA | TGTGCCAGCAGCTTGCAACCGCGAGGGTTTAATGAAAAACTGTTTTTT | CASSLQPRGFNEKLFF
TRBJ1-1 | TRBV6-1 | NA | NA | TGTGCCAGCAGTGAAGGGGGGCCTGCCCAAACTTTCTTT | CASSEGGPAQTFF
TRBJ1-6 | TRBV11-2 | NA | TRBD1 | TGTGCCAGCAGCTTGACAGGGTTCAATTCACCCCTCCACTTT | CASSLTGFNSPLHF
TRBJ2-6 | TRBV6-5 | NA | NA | TGTGCCAGCAGTTACCCTGGATCCTCTGGGGCCAACGTCCTGACTTTC | CASSYPGSSGANVLTF
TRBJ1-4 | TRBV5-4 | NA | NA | TGTGCCAGCAGCACCGGACTGGAGAGGACTAATGAAAAACTGTTTTTT | CASSTGLERTNEKLFF
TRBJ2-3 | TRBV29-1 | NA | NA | TGCAGCTCGAGGACGGACACAGATACGCAGTATTTT | CSSRTDTDTQYF
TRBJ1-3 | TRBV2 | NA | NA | TGTGCCAGCATGGTGGGGGCAGGAAACACCATATATTTT | CASMVGAGNTIYF
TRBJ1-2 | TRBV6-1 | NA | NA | TGTGCCAGCAGTGAGAGGGCCAGGGGCGGAAGCTATGGCTACACCTTC | CASSERARGGSYGYTF
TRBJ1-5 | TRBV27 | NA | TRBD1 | TGTGCCAGCAGTCAGGGGGACTCCGCCAATCAGCCCCAGCATTTT | CASSQGDSANQPQHF
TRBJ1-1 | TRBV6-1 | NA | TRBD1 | TGTGCCAGCAGCGCCCGGGACAGGGGCACTGAAGCTTTCTTT | CASSARDRGTEAFF
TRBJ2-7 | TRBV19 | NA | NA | TGTGCCAGTAGTATTCCGGGAAAGTACGAGCAGTACTTC | CASSIPGKYEQYF
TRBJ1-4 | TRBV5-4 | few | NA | TGTGCCAGCAGCCGGGGGGGGGCGCGGTTAACTAATGAAAAACTGTTTTTT | CASSRGGARLTNEKLFF
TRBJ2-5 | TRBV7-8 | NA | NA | TGTGCCAGCAGAAGGGAAGAGACCCAGTACTTC | CASRREETQYF
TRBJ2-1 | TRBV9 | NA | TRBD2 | TGTGCCAGCAGCGTCGGGGGGGCATTTAACAATGAGCAGTTCTTC | CASSVGGAFNNEQFF
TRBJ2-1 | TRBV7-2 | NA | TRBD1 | TGTGCCAGCAGCCGTTCGACAGGGGGCTCCTACAATGAGCAGTTCTTC | CASSRSTGGSYNEQFF
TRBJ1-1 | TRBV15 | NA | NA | TGTGCCACCAGCGCGGGAGGGGGGGGCTGGACTGAAGCTTTCTTT | CATSAGGGGWTEAFF
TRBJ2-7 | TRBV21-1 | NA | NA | TGTGCCAGCAGCAAAGCACCGGACAGGGCCTACGAGCAGTACTTC | CASSKAPDRAYEQYF
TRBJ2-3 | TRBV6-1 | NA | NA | TGTGCCAGCACAGGGAGCACAGATACGCAGTATTTT | CASTGSTDTQYF
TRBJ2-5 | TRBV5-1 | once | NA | TGCGCCAGCAGCTTGGCCCCGGGGGCGTGGGAGACCCAGTACTTC | CASSLAPGAWETQYF
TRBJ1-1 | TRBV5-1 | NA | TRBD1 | TGCGCCAGCAGAGAGGGGACAGGGGGATCCCTCCACACTGAAGCTTTCTTT | CASREGTGGSLHTEAFF
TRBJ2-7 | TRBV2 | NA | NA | TGTGCCAGCCGGAAGAGGGGGGCGGGCGAGCAGTACTTC | CASRKRGAGEQYF
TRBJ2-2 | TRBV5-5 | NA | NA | TGTGCCAGCAGCTTCCCCAGTGGCGGGGAGCTGTTTTTT | CASSFPSGGELFF
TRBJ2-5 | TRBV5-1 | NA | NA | TGCGCCAGCAGGTCTCAAGAGACCCAGTACTTC | CASRSQETQYF
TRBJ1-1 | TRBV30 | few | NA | TGTGCCTGGAAAGTGGGACCCACTGAAGCTTTCTTT | CAWKVGPTEAFF
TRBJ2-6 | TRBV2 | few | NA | TGTGCCAGCAGTGCTGGCAGGGCCTACTCTGGGGCCAACGTCCTGACTTTC | CASSAGRAYSGANVLTF
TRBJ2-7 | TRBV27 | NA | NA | TGTGCCAGCAGGACCCCCCCCATTTACTCCGAGCAGTACTTC | CASRTPPIYSEQYF
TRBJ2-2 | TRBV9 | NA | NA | TGTGCCAGCAGCGTTTTGATCGAAGGGACCGGGGAGCTGTTTTTT | CASSVLIEGTGELFF
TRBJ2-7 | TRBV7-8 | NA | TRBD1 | TGTGCCAGCAGCGTCCGGGACAGCAATACCTACGAGCAGTACTTC | CASSVRDSNTYEQYF
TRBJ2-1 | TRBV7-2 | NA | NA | TGTGCCAGCAGCTTCAGGTCGGTGGATGAGCAGTTCTTC | CASSFRSVDEQFF
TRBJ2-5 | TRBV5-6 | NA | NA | TGTGCCAGCACCCCTTATTCCTTAGAAGAGACCCAGTACTTC | CASTPYSLEETQYF
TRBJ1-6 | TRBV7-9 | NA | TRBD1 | TGTGCCAGCAGCCGAGCCTGGGACAGAAATTCACCCCTCCACTTT | CASSRAWDRNSPLHF
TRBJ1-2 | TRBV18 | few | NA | TGTGCCAGCTCGATGGCAGGCGGCGAATATGGCTACACCTTC | CASSMAGGEYGYTF
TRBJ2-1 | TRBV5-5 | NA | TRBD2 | TGTGCCAGCAGCCCCGGGACTAGCGGGGGGCCGGGGGAGCAGTTCTTC | CASSPGTSGGPGEQFF